This TCR beta chain was found in a study of T cells in Graves' hyperthyroidism and ophthalmopathy. Study conclusions and caveats: The majority of expanded thyroid clonotypes above 0.001 also appeared in blood. Researchers report that a 13 V-J model separated ophthalmopathy from stable hyperthyroidism.

Using RNA transcripts as the source, TCR beta CDR3 regions were amplified. A set of HTBI primers served as the primers for a first-round RT-PCR of the TCR CDR3. TCRdb reanalysed the multiplex PCR reads using MiXCR and keeps one entry per CDR3 protein. The sample has roughly 150,000 distinct CDR3 sequences, just under 9.5% seen once; the top ten hold approximately 24%. This clonotype was recorded many times. No antigen is known for it. Blood was drawn at first hyperthyroidism diagnosis, before any ophthalmopathy symptoms. CDR3 length: 15 amino acids. From germline, CDR1 is SGHVS and CDR2 FNYEAQ. Between the trimmed V and J ends, which lost 5 bases and 5 bases, there was a span of 17 bases.

This TCR came from a woman aged 18-29 years with Graves' hyperthyroidism that later progressed to Graves' ophthalmopathy. Source material: blood. The chain employs TRBV7-6 and TRBJ2-3; possibly TRBD1 for D (5 bases). The CDR3 DNA reads TGTGCCAGCAGCAGAGATAACAGGCTTGGAGATACGCAGTATTTT. Translating it yields CASSRDNRLGDTQYF. The full variable domain, its missing parts supplied by reference TRBV7-6 and TRBJ2-3, is GAGVSQSPRYKVTKRGQDVALRCDPISGHVSLYWYRQALGQGPEFLTYFNYEAQQDKSGLPNDRFSAERPEGSISTLTIQRTEQRDSAMYRCASSRDNRLGDTQYFGPGTRLTVL.